The clone carrying this T cell receptor (beta chain) was observed a handful of times. The sample originates from a study of blood T cell repertoires in COVID-19. Study-wide background: The origin of the acute and convalescent COVID-19 samples was the United States, Italy and Spain. The analysed material was cDNA or gDNA that came from T cells, B-cell-depleted T cells, or PBMCs.

Original data processing: Reference gene primers were amplified, and this amplification served to estimate nucleated cell counts. Sequencing was performed with immunoSEQ multiplex PCR; in TCRdb, only in-frame clones are kept and a portion is missing. V and J calls plus clone size are reproduced from that table; the DNA served to infer D and trimming. Among 100,000 to 140,000 clones listed, about 90% were seen once. The CDR3 is made up of 15 amino acids. V was clipped by 1 base and J by 5 bases; unmatched bases: 7. Germline V gene sequence: CDR1 MNHEY, CDR2 SMNVEV (reference sequence). The chain combines TRBV27 with TRBJ2-5; TRBD2 matches 7 bases. The origin of this receptor is a woman aged 30 to 39 with acute or convalescent COVID-19. Sequenced sample: peripheral blood. Written as DNA, the CDR3 is TGTGCCAGCAGTTTATTTTCCGCGGGGGTTGAGACCCAGTACTTC. It encodes CASSLFSAGVETQYF.